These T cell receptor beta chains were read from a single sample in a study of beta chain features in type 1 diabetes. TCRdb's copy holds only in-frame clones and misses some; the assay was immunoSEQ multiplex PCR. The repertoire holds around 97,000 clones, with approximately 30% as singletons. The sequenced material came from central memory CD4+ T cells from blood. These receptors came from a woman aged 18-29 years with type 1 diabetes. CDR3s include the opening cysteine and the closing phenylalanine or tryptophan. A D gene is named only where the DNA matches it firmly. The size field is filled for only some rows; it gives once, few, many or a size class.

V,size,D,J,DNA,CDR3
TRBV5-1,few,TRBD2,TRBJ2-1,TGCGCCAGCAGCTTGCTTCCGGGAGGGCCTTGGAATGAGCAGTTCTTC,CASSLLPGGPWNEQFF
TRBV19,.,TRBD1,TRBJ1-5,TGTGCCAGTAGTATAACCGGGACAGGCGATTACAATCAGCCCCAGCATTTT,CASSITGTGDYNQPQHF
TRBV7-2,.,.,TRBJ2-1,TGTGCCAGCAGCCACAGCCCGAGCTCCTACAATGAGCAGTTCTTC,CASSHSPSSYNEQFF
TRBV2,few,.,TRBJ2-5,TGTGCCAGCAGTGGCAGGGGTGAGACCCAGTACTTC,CASSGRGETQYF
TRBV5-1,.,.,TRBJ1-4,TGCGCCAGCAGCTTGATCCCCGGTAATGAAAAACTGTTTTTT,CASSLIPGNEKLFF
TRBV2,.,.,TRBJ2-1,TGTGCCAGCATGCCTCAGGTGGGCAATGAGCAGTTCTTC,CASMPQVGNEQFF
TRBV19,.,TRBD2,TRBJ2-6,TGTGCCAGTAGTAAACGGGGCGGGAGCTCTGGGGCCAACGTCCTGACTTTC,CASSKRGGSSGANVLTF
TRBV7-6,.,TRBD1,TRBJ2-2,TGTGCCAGCAGCTTCCGGACAGGGCCGAACACCGGGGAGCTGTTTTTT,CASSFRTGPNTGELFF
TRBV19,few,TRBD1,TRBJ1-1,TGTGCCAGTAGTGTGGGGACAGGGGGTCCCAGAATGAACACTGAAGCTTTCTTT,CASSVGTGGPRMNTEAFF
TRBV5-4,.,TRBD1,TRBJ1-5,TGTGCCAGCAGCTTGGACGGTCAGGGGGCGGGTCAGCCCCAGCATTTT,CASSLDGQGAGQPQHF
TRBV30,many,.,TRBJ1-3,TGTGCCTGGAAGCATTGGGCGTCCTCTGGAAACACCATATATTTT,CAWKHWASSGNTIYF
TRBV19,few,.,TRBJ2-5,TGTGCCAGTAGTGGGACTCCACGACGGGGACAAGAGACCCAGTACTTC,CASSGTPRRGQETQYF
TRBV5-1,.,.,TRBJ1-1,TGCGCCAGCAGCTTGGCCTTGAACACTGAAGCTTTCTTT,CASSLALNTEAFF
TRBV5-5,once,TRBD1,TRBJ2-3,TGTGCCAGCAGCCAGGGGGACAGGGGGACAGATACGCAGTATTTT,CASSQGDRGTDTQYF
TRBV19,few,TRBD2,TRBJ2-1,TGTGCCAGTAGCCGCCCCCTAGCGGGAGGGCCCAATGAGCAGTTCTTC,CASSRPLAGGPNEQFF
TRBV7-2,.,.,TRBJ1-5,TGTGCCAGCAGCCTCCAGCCCAGGGGCTATAGCAATCAGCCCCAGCATTTT,CASSLQPRGYSNQPQHF
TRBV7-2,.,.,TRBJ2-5,TGTGCCAGCAGCTTAGCCCCTCTGACAGGTATTGGACAAGAGACCCAGTACTTC,CASSLAPLTGIGQETQYF
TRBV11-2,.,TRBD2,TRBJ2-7,TGTGCCAGCAGTGTAGCGGGAGGCTCCTACGAGCAGTACTTC,CASSVAGGSYEQYF
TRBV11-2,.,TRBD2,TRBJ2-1,TGTGCCAGCAGCTTAGCCGATAGCGGGAGGGCCACGTTCTTC,CASSLADSGRATFF
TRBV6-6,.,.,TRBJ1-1,TGTGCCAGCAAGGAACAGGGTCCCACTGAAGCTTTCTTT,CASKEQGPTEAFF
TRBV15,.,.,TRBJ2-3,TGTGCCACCAGCAGAGATTTGTCGTCAGGGGGGGATACGCAGTATTTT,CATSRDLSSGGDTQYF
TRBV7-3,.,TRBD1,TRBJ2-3,TGTGCCAGCAGCTTAAGGGGGGGACAGGGGACAGATACGCAGTATTTT,CASSLRGGQGTDTQYF
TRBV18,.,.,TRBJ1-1,TGTGCCAGCTCATCGTGGGCTGGGGGCGACACTGAAGCTTTCTTT,CASSSWAGGDTEAFF
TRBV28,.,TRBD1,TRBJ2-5,TGTGCCAGCGAGGGACAGCAAGAGACCCAGTACTTC,CASEGQQETQYF
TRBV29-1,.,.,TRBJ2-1,TGCAGCGTTGAAGATAGCGGCCCGCAGTTCTTC,CSVEDSGPQFF
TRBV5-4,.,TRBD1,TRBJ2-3,TGTGCCAGCGCAGTAGCCGGGACAGGGAAAGATACGCAGTATTTT,CASAVAGTGKDTQYF
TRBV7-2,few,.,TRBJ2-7,TGTGCCAGCAGCCCGGGTTACGAGCAGTACTTC,CASSPGYEQYF
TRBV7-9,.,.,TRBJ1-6,TGTGCCAGCAGCGTCAACTATAATTCACCCCTCCACTTT,CASSVNYNSPLHF
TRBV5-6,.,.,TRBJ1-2,TGTGCCAGCAGCTTGCTAGACTATGGCTACACCTTC,CASSLLDYGYTF
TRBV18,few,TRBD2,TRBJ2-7,TGTGCCAGCTCACCAAATCGAGCGGGGGGCGGGTTGCCCTACGAGCAGTACTTC,CASSPNRAGGGLPYEQYF
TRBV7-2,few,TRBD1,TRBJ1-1,TGTGCCAGCAGCTTCGGGACAGCGAGCACTGAAGCTTTCTTT,CASSFGTASTEAFF
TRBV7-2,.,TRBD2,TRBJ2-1,TGTGCCAGCAGCCAAGGACTAGCGGGAGGGAATGAGCAGTTCTTC,CASSQGLAGGNEQFF
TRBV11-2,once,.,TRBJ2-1,TGTGCCAGCAGCTTAAGGTGGGGGGGCTTTAGCTCCTACAATGAGCAGTTCTTC,CASSLRWGGFSSYNEQFF
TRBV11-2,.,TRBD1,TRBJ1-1,TGTGCCAGCAGCTCCCAGGGGGCTGAAGCTTTCTTT,CASSSQGAEAFF
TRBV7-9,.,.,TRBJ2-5,TGTGCCAGCAGCCTTATGGGGAGTGGGTACCAAGAGACCCAGTACTTC,CASSLMGSGYQETQYF
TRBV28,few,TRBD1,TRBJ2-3,TGTGCCAGCGGGGCGATAAGGGACAGAGGGTTTGTGGGAGATACGCAGTATTTT,CASGAIRDRGFVGDTQYF
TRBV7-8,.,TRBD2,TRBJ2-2,TGTGCCAGCAGCTCAGGACTAGCGGGAGTGAGCACCGGGGAGCTGTTTTTT,CASSSGLAGVSTGELFF
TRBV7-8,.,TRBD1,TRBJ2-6,TGTGCCAGCAGCGGGGGGACAGGGAGTTTTTCTGGGGCCAACGTCCTGACTTTC,CASSGGTGSFSGANVLTF
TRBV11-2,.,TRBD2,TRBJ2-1,TGTGCCAGCGGGGAGGGACGCGGGATCTCCTACAATGAGCAGTTCTTC,CASGEGRGISYNEQFF
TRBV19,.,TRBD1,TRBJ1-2,TGTGCCAGTAGTATCTTGGTAGCGGACAGGGGATCTCAAGGCTACACCTTC,CASSILVADRGSQGYTF
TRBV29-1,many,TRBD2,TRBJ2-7,TGCAGCGGGAGCGGGAGATGGGACGAGCAGTACTTC,CSGSGRWDEQYF